What follows are 30 T cell receptor beta chains derived from one specimen sequenced in a study of regulatory T cells in long-lasting Graves disease. For TCR beta, libraries came from iRepertoire HTBI primers and Arm-PCR of CDR3 regions. MiXCR was run by TCRdb on the multiplex PCR reads, yielding one entry per CDR3 protein. In the table there are about half a million distinct CDR3 sequences, approximately 23% of which are singletons. Time point noted: persistent/refractory GD, antithyroid drugs over 5 years with positive TRAb. The TCR library was made from RNA that had been extracted from PBMCs in TRIzol. Sequences were derived from peripheral blood mononuclear cells (PBMCs), sampled when the disease was refractory, from a patient treated with antithyroid drugs. The receptor set was obtained from a female donor with Graves disease.

This clonotype was counted between two and nine times. The J gene is TRBJ1-5, the V gene TRBV7-9; D is unresolved. The V gene's germline CDR1 is SEHNR and CDR2 FQNEAQ (reference sequence). The germline V and J ends were trimmed by 4 bases and 6 bases, with 13 bases remaining between them. The CDR3 has 14 amino acids. The CDR3 sequence: CASSSDKKGQPQHF. The CDR3 DNA reads as TGTGCCAGCAGCTCCGACAAGAAAGGTCAGCCCCAGCATTTT. Together with reference TRBV7-9 and TRBJ1-5, the CDR3 gives the full variable domain: DTGVSQNPRHKITKRGQNVTFRCDPISEHNRLYWYRQTLGQGPEFLTYFQNEAQLEKSRLLSDRFSAERPKGSFSTLEIQRTEQGDSAMYLCASSSDKKGQPQHFGDGTRLSIL.

The sample holds many counts of this clonotype. The chain recombines TRBV28 with TRBJ2-5, with D maybe TRBD2 (5 bases). The CDR3 length is 14 residues. The V gene lost 2 bases and the J gene lost 5 bases, with 12 bases spanning the gap. The V gene's germline CDR1 is MDHEN and CDR2 SYDVKM. The CDR3 DNA reads as TGTGCCAGCAGTTTAGGAGGCCATCGGGAGACCCAGTACTTC. The encoded protein is CASSLGGHRETQYF.

This clonotype has a handful of counts. The CDR3 region has the DNA TGCAGTGCTACCGGGACAGGGACCACAGATACGCAGTATTTT. Translation gives CSATGTGTTDTQYF. The chain links TRBV20-1 to TRBJ2-3; 9 bases match TRBD1. The CDR3 loop spans 14 amino acids. Germline V gene sequence: CDR1 DFQATT, CDR2 SNEGSKA (reference sequence). Unmatched junction bases numbered 4, after V lost 4 bases and J lost 2 bases.

This clonotype was observed many times. This rearrangement joins TRBV6-1 to TRBJ2-7; 7 nucleotides match TRBD1. Germline V gene lookup returns CDR1 MNHNS and CDR2 SASEGT. V dropped 8 bases and J dropped 3; count of bases not matched to a gene: 7. The CDR3 is 13 amino acids. The DNA for the CDR3 is TGTGCCAGCCCTCCGGGACAGTACTACGAGCAGTACTTC. It is translated as CASPPGQYYEQYF.

This sequence joins TRBV19 and TRBJ1-6; a weak D match, TRBD1 (5 bases). The DNA end is a closer match to TRBJ1-1, so the J assignment may be wrong. The germline V gene has CDR1 LNHDA and CDR2 SQIVND (reference sequence). This CDR3 has 13 amino acids. As DNA, the CDR3 is TGTGCCAGTAGTGCCTCGGGGCGATCCGGAGCTTTCTTT. Translated: CASSASGRSGAFF.

This chain connects TRBV7-2 to TRBJ2-3; 8 bases align to TRBD2. Looked up from germline, CDR1 is SGHTA and CDR2 is FQGNSA. CDR3 length: 15 amino acids. The ends lost 5 bases at V and 4 bases at J; junction bases unmatched: 8. The CDR3 protein is CASSPQSGGADTQYF. Here the CDR3 DNA reads TGTGCCAGCAGCCCTCAAAGCGGGGGCGCAGATACGCAGTATTTT.

The chain carries TRBV5-1 and TRBJ2-7; D is unresolved. Germline values: CDR1 SGHRS, CDR2 YFSETQ. The CDR3 length is 13 residues. Trimming removed 1 base from V and 2 bases from J, with 7 bases in between. The CDR3 DNA sequence: TGCGCCAGCAGCTTGCCCCCGGCCTACGAGCAGTACTTC. Encoded protein: CASSLPPAYEQYF.

Only a few counts were recorded for this clonotype. This chain links TRBV29-1 with TRBJ2-2, with D tentatively TRBD1 (5 bases). Trimming stripped 7 bases from V and 2 bases from J, with 11 bases between. This CDR3 region has 13 residues. Germline lookup yields CDR1 SQVTM and CDR2 ANQGSEA. CDR3 coding DNA: TGCAGCGCCCAAGACAGTAACACCGGGGAGCTGTTTTTT. Amino acids: CSAQDSNTGELFF.

This clonotype appeared many times. The chain has TRBV12-3 or TRBV12-4 and TRBJ1-2; weak D call: TRBD1 (5 bases). This CDR3 comprises 15 residues. The ends were cut back, 2 bases at V and 8 bases at J, with 18 bases in the middle. CDR3: CASSLSAGVLGGYTF. In nucleotides, the CDR3 is TGTGCCAGCAGTTTAAGTGCGGGGGTTTTGGGAGGCTACACCTTC.

The sample holds a few counts of this clonotype. CDR3 coding DNA: TGCAGTGCTTGGACAGGGAACGATGGCTACACCTTC. Encoded protein: CSAWTGNDGYTF. The genes are TRBV20-1 and TRBJ1-2; 8 positions agree with TRBD1. With 5 bases clipped from V and 6 bases from J, the junction kept 5 bases outside the gene matches. CDR3 length equals 12 residues. Per the germline V gene, CDR1 is DFQATT and CDR2 is SNEGSKA (reference sequence).

This chain joins TRBV27 and TRBJ1-4, with 7 bases that match TRBD1. This CDR3 is 14 amino acids long. The V gene's germline CDR1 is MNHEY and CDR2 SMNVEV (reference sequence). Germline trimming cut 3 bases from V and 4 bases from J; bases unmatched to any gene: 2. The CDR3 nucleotides read TGTGCCAGCAGTTTTCAGGGGGTTAATGAAAAACTGTTTTTT. It encodes CASSFQGVNEKLFF. The variable domain in full, completed from reference TRBV27 and TRBJ1-4, reads EAQVTQNPRYLITVTGKKLTVTCSQNMNHEYMSWYRQDPGLGLRQIYYSMNVEVTDKGDVPEGYKVSRKEKRNFPLILESPSPNQTSLYFCASSFQGVNEKLFFGSGTQLSVL.

At least ten counts were recorded for this clonotype. The rearrangement uses TRBV6-5 and TRBJ2-5, with 7 bases fitting TRBD2. The V segment lost 0 bases and the J segment 4 bases; nucleotides outside the gene matches: 5. Germline V CDR1 and CDR2: MNHEY, SVGAGI. This CDR3 has 15 amino acids. CDR3 nucleotides: TGTGCCAGCAGTTACTCGACAACGGGGGGAGAGACCCAGTACTTC. It codes for CASSYSTTGGETQYF.

Of note for this clonotype: An end of the junction differs from the germline gene, which may be a read error. The rearrangement uses TRBV15 and TRBJ2-7; no reliable D call. The CDR3 loop spans 13 amino acids. Germline V gives CDR1 LNHNV, CDR2 YYDKDF (reference sequence). CDR3 region: CATSTRRSYEQYF. DNA of the CDR3: TGCGCCACCAGCACCCGGAGATCCTACGAGCAGTACTTC.

This clonotype showed up just a few times. This chain connects TRBV20-1 to TRBJ2-7; the D is unclear. The CDR3 runs to 14 residues. Trimming removed 0 bases from V and 6 bases from J, with 15 bases in between. Germline assignment: CDR1 DFQATT and CDR2 SNEGSKA (reference sequence). CDR3 in amino acids: CSAREMGIVGEQYF. DNA of the CDR3: TGCAGTGCTAGAGAGATGGGGATCGTAGGCGAGCAGTACTTC.

This clonotype has more than one count but fewer than ten. This may be a read error, as it is one base from a much larger clone. The V and J genes are TRBV15 and TRBJ1-6; possible D gene TRBD1, 5 bases. The germline V gene encodes CDR1 LNHNV and CDR2 YYDKDF (reference sequence). The CDR3 is 14 residues long. Trimming took off 0 bases at V and 15 bases at J, with 15 bases between the two ends. CDR3 sequence reads: CATSRDTQGSFLHF. The CDR3 DNA is TGTGCCACCAGCAGAGATACGCAGGGAAGTTTCCTCCACTTT.

V gene TRBV11-2 combines with J gene TRBJ2-2; D might be TRBD2 (7 bases). The CDR3 totals 19 residues. Germline V gives CDR1 SGHAT, CDR2 FQNNGV. Trimming stripped 5 bases from V and 0 bases from J, with 22 bases between. CDR3 DNA sequence: TGTGCCAGCAGCACGTTTAGGGGGGGGAGAATCGCGAACACCGGGGAGCTGTTTTTT. Translated, it gives CASSTFRGGRIANTGELFF. Looking up the rest from reference TRBV11-2 and TRBJ2-2 gives the full variable domain: EAGVAQSPRYKIIEKRQSVAFWCNPISGHATLYWYQQILGQGPKLLIQFQNNGVVDDSQLPKDRFSAERLKGVDSTLKIQPAKLEDSAVYLCASSTFRGGRIANTGELFFGEGSRLTVL.

The chain carries TRBV4-1 and TRBJ1-1; D is unresolved. V dropped 1 base and J dropped 2 bases, with 8 bases sitting between them. CDR1 and CDR2 (germline): MGHRA, YSYEKL. The CDR3 covers 14 residues. The CDR3 sequence: CASSQVDGNTEAFF. CDR3 coding DNA: TGCGCCAGCAGCCAAGTCGACGGAAACACTGAAGCTTTCTTT.

This clonotype was seen at least ten times. This chain connects TRBV12-3 or TRBV12-4 to TRBJ2-7; no clear D. The length of the CDR3 is 14 residues. With 2 bases removed from V and 0 bases from J, the gap between germline ends came to 8 bases. The CDR3 loop is CASSLYKSSYEQYF. As DNA, the CDR3 is TGTGCCAGCAGTTTATACAAGAGCTCCTACGAGCAGTACTTC.

The chain uses TRBV3-1 and TRBJ2-7; D is possibly TRBD1 (5 bases). The CDR3 extends over 14 amino acids. With 2 bases removed from V and 12 bases from J, the gap between germline ends came to 20 bases. CDR1 and CDR2 (germline): LGHDT, YNNKEL (reference sequence). The CDR3, as DNA: TGTGCCAGCAGCCAAACCCAGGGCGGACCCCGAGTGTACTTC. Translated: CASSQTQGGPRVYF.

This clonotype was counted between two and nine times. The gene calls are TRBV6-5 and TRBJ2-2; weak D call: TRBD2 (6 bases). This CDR3 is built from 14 residues. Germline V gene data show CDR1 as MNHEY and CDR2 as SVGAGI. The ends were cut back, 2 bases at V and 5 bases at J, with 9 bases in the middle. CDR3 region: CASSYRGWTGELFF. Written as DNA, the CDR3 is TGTGCCAGCAGTTACCGGGGGTGGACCGGGGAGCTGTTTTTT.

This clonotype was seen ten or more times. The V gene is TRBV12-3 or TRBV12-4, the J gene TRBJ1-4; 7 bases are shared with TRBD1. V was pared by 1 base and J by 6 bases, with 8 bases of the junction left unmatched. The length of the CDR3 is 16 residues. The CDR3 loop reads CASSLDQWDRDEKLFF. The CDR3 bases are TGTGCCAGCAGTTTAGATCAGTGGGACAGAGATGAAAAACTGTTTTTT.

The J gene is TRBJ2-7, the V gene TRBV27; tentatively, D is TRBD2 (6 bases). This CDR3 has 14 residues. The germline gives CDR1 MNHEY, CDR2 SMNVEV (reference sequence). V shed 3 bases and J shed 12 bases, with 21 bases lying between them. As DNA, the CDR3 is TGTGCCAGCAGTTTGACCACTCCGGGACTCCTGATGTACTTC. This encodes CASSLTTPGLLMYF.

Comments on this clonotype: A single base separates this from a much larger clone, so it may be a read error. The chain is built from TRBV19 and TRBJ1-5; a possible D gene is TRBD1 (5 bases). The CDR3 consists of 14 residues. V lost 5 bases, J lost 7 bases, and 15 bases lay in between. Germline V gives CDR1 LNHDA, CDR2 SQIVND (reference sequence). The CDR3: CASSPTAGSQPQHF. In DNA form, the CDR3 reads TGTGCCAGTAGTCCAACGGCAGGGAGCCAGCCCCAGCATTTT.

This clonotype came up many times. Here the CDR3 reads CASSSETNYEQYF. The CDR3 nucleotides are TGTGCCAGCAGCTCAGAGACTAACTACGAGCAGTACTTC. J is TRBJ2-7 and V is TRBV7-3, with a possible D match to TRBD2 (5 bases). Germline values: CDR1 SGHTA, CDR2 FQGTGA. The V end was cut by 4 bases, the J end by 3 bases, with 10 bases between. The CDR3 has 13 residues.

The chain recombines TRBV6-2 or TRBV6-3 with TRBJ1-1, with D possibly being TRBD1 (5 bases). CDR1 MNHEY and CDR2 SVGEGT come from the germline V gene. Trimming cost V 6 bases and J 4 bases, with 21 bases left between them. The CDR3 contains 16 residues. The CDR3 DNA reads as TGTGCCAGCAGCACACCCGGGTCCCTTGGGGGCACTGAAGCTTTCTTT. It yields the protein CASSTPGSLGGTEAFF.

J is TRBJ1-2 and V is TRBV6-1, with 8 nucleotides matching TRBD1. Per germline, CDR1 MNHNS and CDR2 SASEGT. The junction had 6 bases not matched to a gene; V was cut back by 6 bases and J by 3 bases. The CDR3 spans 14 residues. CDR3 in DNA: TGTGCCAGCAGCCGGACAGGGAGTGACTATGGCTACACCTTC. Translating gives CASSRTGSDYGYTF.

The chain couples TRBV5-1 to TRBJ2-7, with a tentative D call TRBD1 (6 bases). CDR3 length equals 17 residues. V gave up 4 bases and J gave up 3 bases, with 23 bases separating them. Germline loops: CDR1 SGHRS, CDR2 YFSETQ. The CDR3 DNA reads TGCGCCAGCAGCACCAGGGGTAGCTTATTTCGTAACTACGAGCAGTACTTC. Translating gives CASSTRGSLFRNYEQYF.

This clonotype was seen at least ten times. The gene calls are TRBV27 and TRBJ1-2, with 8 bases lining up with TRBD1. The CDR3 runs 16 residues. CDR1 MNHEY and CDR2 SMNVEV come from the germline V gene (reference sequence). V lost 2 bases to trimming and J lost 8 bases; unmatched junction nucleotides: 13. CDR3 sequence reads: CASSLRSETGVKGYTF. The CDR3 DNA sequence: TGTGCCAGCAGTTTAAGGTCCGAGACAGGGGTGAAAGGCTACACCTTC.

V usage is TRBV7-8 and J usage is TRBJ1-5, with D hard to call. V lost 6 bases and J 6 bases, leaving 21 bases between the germline ends. The CDR3 has 16 residues. The germline gives CDR1 SGHVS, CDR2 FQNEAQ. The CDR3 reads CASSLRGGGIGQPQHF. The DNA for the CDR3 is TGTGCCAGCAGTCTCCGCGGCGGAGGGATTGGTCAGCCCCAGCATTTT.

The chain uses TRBV7-6 and TRBJ2-5, with D maybe TRBD2 (7 bases). Germline V gene data show CDR1 as SGHVS and CDR2 as FNYEAQ. Between the trimmed V and J ends, which lost 1 base and 7 bases, there was a span of 25 bases. The CDR3 is 18 amino acids. The CDR3 protein is CASSLVGGVKEPELTQYF. The CDR3 coding sequence is TGTGCCAGCAGCTTAGTAGGGGGGGTTAAGGAGCCCGAATTGACCCAGTACTTC.